The 16 T cell receptor beta chains presented below share a single source sample, sequenced in a study of blood T cell repertoires in COVID-19. Profiled with immunoSEQ multiplex PCR; TCRdb holds only in-frame clones, not every one. The sample holds tens of thousands of clones, approximately 91% seen once. Source material: peripheral blood. The receptors stem from a woman of 80 years or more with acute or convalescent COVID-19.

In the case of this clone: The junction does not match germline at one end; this may be a read error. The chain joins TRBV3-1 (or the pseudogene TRBV3-2) to TRBJ2-1; no clear D. The CDR3 length is 17 residues. From germline, CDR1 is LGHDT and CDR2 YNNKEL (reference sequence). The CDR3 DNA is TGTGCCAGCAGCCGAAATAGTCCCATTTCCTCCGACAATGAGCAGTTCTTC. Encoded protein: CASSRNSPISSDNEQFF.

This chain links TRBV7-2 with TRBJ2-1; 8 bases align to TRBD2. The CDR3 runs 17 residues. Per the germline V gene, CDR1 is SGHTA and CDR2 is FQGNSA. Trimming removed 0 bases from V and 8 bases from J; junction bases left unmatched: 12. CDR3 in amino acids: CASSLALIGGAGDEQFF. The CDR3 nucleotides read TGTGCCAGCAGCTTAGCGCTAATCGGGGGGGCCGGGGATGAGCAGTTCTTC. Complete variable domain (other parts from reference TRBV7-2 and TRBJ2-1): GAGVSQSPSNKVTEKGKDVELRCDPISGHTALYWYRQSLGQGLEFLIYFQGNSAPDKSGLPSDRFSAERTGGSVSTLTIQRTQQEDSAVYLCASSLALIGGAGDEQFFGPGTRLTVL.

As to this clone: One end of the junction is discordant with germline, which a read error may explain. The chain joins TRBV7-7 to TRBJ1-1; possibly TRBD1 for D (5 bases). The CDR3 is 13 amino acids. From germline, CDR1 is SSHAT and CDR2 FNYEAQ (reference sequence). CDR3 sequence reads: CASSLDRNTEAFF. CDR3 bases: TGTGCTAGCAGCTTAGACAGGAACACTGAAGCTTTCTTT.

The V gene is TRBV6-2 or TRBV6-3, the J gene TRBJ1-3; D may be TRBD1 (5 bases). Germline CDR1 is MNHEY and CDR2 is SVGEGT. The CDR3 sequence is 15 residues long. The V end lost 5 bases, the J end lost 0 bases, and 11 bases lay between the germline ends. The CDR3 DNA follows: TGTGCCAGCAGTCCCGACAGCGTCTCTGGAAACACCATATATTTT. It translates to CASSPDSVSGNTIYF.

This clone was found once. This chain links TRBV10-3 with TRBJ1-6; D is perhaps TRBD1 (5 bases). CDR3 length: 16 residues. Trimming cost V 4 bases and J 3 bases, with 13 bases left between them. Germline-derived CDR1 and CDR2 are ENHRY and SYGVKD. The CDR3 DNA is TGTGCCATCAGTGGGACCACAGGAGTCTATAATTCACCCCTCCACTTT. Translating it yields CAISGTTGVYNSPLHF.

This rearrangement joins TRBV7-9 to TRBJ2-5; 8 nucleotides align to TRBD1. Germline trimming cut 5 bases from V and 2 bases from J; bases unmatched to any gene: 10. Per germline, CDR1 SEHNR and CDR2 FQNEAQ (reference sequence). CDR3 length equals 16 residues. The CDR3 sequence: CASSEYRGTFQETQYF. The CDR3 DNA sequence: TGTGCCAGCAGCGAATACAGGGGGACATTTCAAGAGACCCAGTACTTC.

The CDR3 sequence is CASNAGGVYTGELFF. CDR3 DNA sequence: TGTGCCAGCAATGCAGGGGGCGTGTACACCGGGGAGCTGTTTTTT. The V and J genes are TRBV14 and TRBJ2-2; 8 nucleotides line up with TRBD1. The CDR3 is 15 residues long. Germline V gene data show CDR1 as SGHDN and CDR2 as FVKESK. V was clipped by 7 bases and J by 3 bases; unmatched bases: 7.

The CDR3 coding sequence is TGTGCCAGCAGCTGGACGACAGGGAGCTCCTACGAGCAGTACTTC. Translated, it gives CASSWTTGSSYEQYF. This chain joins TRBV11-2 and TRBJ2-7; 7 bases fit TRBD1. V dropped 4 bases and J dropped 0; count of bases not matched to a gene: 6. Germline CDR1 and CDR2: SGHAT and FQNNGV. This CDR3 is 15 amino acids long. Looking up the rest from reference TRBV11-2 and TRBJ2-7 gives the full variable domain: EAGVAQSPRYKIIEKRQSVAFWCNPISGHATLYWYQQILGQGPKLLIQFQNNGVVDDSQLPKDRFSAERLKGVDSTLKIQPAKLEDSAVYLCASSWTTGSSYEQYFGPGTRLTVT.

This rearrangement joins TRBV7-9 to TRBJ1-1; the D is unclear. CDR1 is SEHNR and CDR2 is FQNEAQ in the germline V gene (reference sequence). V dropped 1 base and J dropped 1 base, with 7 bases sitting between them. CDR3 length: 14 amino acids. CDR3 protein: CASSLGAQNTEAFF. For the CDR3, the DNA is TGTGCCAGCAGCTTAGGGGCGCAGAACACTGAAGCTTTCTTT.

The chain combines TRBV7-8 with TRBJ2-5; 9 bases map to TRBD2. V lost 5 bases to trimming and J lost 13 bases; unmatched junction nucleotides: 20. Germline assignment: CDR1 SGHVS and CDR2 FQNEAQ. This CDR3 comprises 16 residues. The CDR3 region is CASSGGPPGLAQRTYF. The CDR3 nucleotides read TGTGCCAGCAGCGGTGGACCCCCGGGACTAGCTCAGAGAACGTACTTC.

The chain is built from TRBV7-9 and TRBJ2-1; perhaps TRBD1 as D (6 bases). The CDR3 totals 15 residues. The V and J ends lost 6 bases and 5 bases respectively, with 17 bases between them. Germline V gene sequence: CDR1 SEHNR, CDR2 FQNEAQ (reference sequence). In DNA form, the CDR3 reads TGTGCCAGCAGTTATAGGGGGTCAGACCACAATGAGCAGTTCTTC. It yields the protein CASSYRGSDHNEQFF.

CDR3 sequence reads: CASSIPPGQMLVSYNEQFF. CDR3 DNA sequence: TGCGCCAGCAGCATTCCTCCGGGACAGATGTTGGTCTCCTACAATGAGCAGTTCTTC. The chain links TRBV5-1 to TRBJ2-1, with 7 bases lining up with TRBD1. J lost 0 bases, V lost 4 bases, and 16 bases had no gene match. The CDR3 contains 19 residues. Per germline, CDR1 SGHRS and CDR2 YFSETQ.

The gene calls are TRBV6-5 and TRBJ2-7; D perhaps matches TRBD1 (5 bases). The V gene's germline CDR1 is MNHEY and CDR2 SVGAGI. V dropped 5 bases and J dropped 1 base, with 12 bases sitting between them. The CDR3 covers 14 residues. CDR3 region: CASSQGDVSYEQYF. CDR3 nucleotides: TGTGCCAGCAGTCAGGGCGATGTGTCCTACGAGCAGTACTTC.

The rearrangement joins TRBV2 to TRBJ2-7, with D maybe TRBD2 (5 bases). This CDR3 has 14 residues. The germline V gene encodes CDR1 SNHLY and CDR2 FYNNEI. The V end was cut by 5 bases, the J end by 0 bases, with 11 bases between. The CDR3 nucleotides are TGTGCCAGCAGTCAAGAAGGGAGCTCCTACGAGCAGTACTTC. Translating gives CASSQEGSSYEQYF.

The CDR3 nucleotides read TGCAGTGCTAGTAAGGCTAGCGGGACCGGGGAGCTGTTTTTT. Its protein product is CSASKASGTGELFF. This chain joins TRBV20-1 and TRBJ2-2; 8 positions match TRBD2. Germline CDR1 DFQATT, CDR2 SNEGSKA (reference sequence). V shed 3 bases and J 5 bases; nucleotides not matched to a gene: 5. The length of the CDR3 is 14 residues.

The V and J genes are TRBV9 and TRBJ1-1; perhaps TRBD1 as D (6 bases). The CDR3 runs to 13 residues. Trimming cost V 0 bases and J 10 bases, with 13 bases left between them. CDR1 SGDLS and CDR2 YYNGEE come from the germline V gene. The CDR3 reads CASSVVDGGAAFF. The CDR3 bases are TGTGCCAGCAGCGTAGTAGACGGGGGGGCAGCTTTCTTT.